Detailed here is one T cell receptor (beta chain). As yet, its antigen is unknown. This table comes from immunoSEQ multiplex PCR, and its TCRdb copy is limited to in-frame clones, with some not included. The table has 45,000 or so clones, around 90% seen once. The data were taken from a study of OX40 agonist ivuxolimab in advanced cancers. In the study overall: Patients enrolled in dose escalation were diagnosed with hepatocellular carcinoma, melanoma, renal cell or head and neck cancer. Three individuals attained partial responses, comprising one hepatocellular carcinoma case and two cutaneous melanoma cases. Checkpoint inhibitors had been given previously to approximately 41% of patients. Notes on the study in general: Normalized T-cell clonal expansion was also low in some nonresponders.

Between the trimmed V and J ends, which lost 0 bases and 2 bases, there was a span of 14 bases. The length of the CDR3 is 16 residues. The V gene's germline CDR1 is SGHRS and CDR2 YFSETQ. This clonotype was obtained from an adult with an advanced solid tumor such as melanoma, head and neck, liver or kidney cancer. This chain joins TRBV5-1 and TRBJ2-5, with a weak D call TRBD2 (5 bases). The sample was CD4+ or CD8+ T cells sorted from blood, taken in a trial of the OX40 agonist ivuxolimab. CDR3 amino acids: CASSLAPGNQQETQYF. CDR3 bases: TGCGCCAGCAGCTTGGCCCCGGGAAACCAACAAGAGACCCAGTACTTC.